This T cell receptor beta chain was recorded in a study of cytomegalovirus exposure and HLA in healthy donors. Turning to the study itself: Approximately 180 million T cells yielded approximately 110 million unique TCR beta sequences in earlier analysis. Whole-study findings and limits: Later analysis found that TCR beta chains associated with HLA were more clonally expanded than other, equally common chains. By a later analysis, the bulk of CMV-associated TCR beta chains appeared HLA-restricted. A cluster of highly shared sequence variants was likely a sequencing artifact.

Turning to this clone: Its antigen is still unknown.

Germline CDR1 reads SGHRS; CDR2 reads YFSETQ. Trimming removed 4 bases at V and 6 bases at J, with 19 bases between. CDR3 length: 16 residues. Primers included in the PCR were 60 Vbeta and 13 Jbeta primers. Repertoires were generated with immunoSEQ multiplex PCR, while TCRdb's copy carries only in-frame clones and drops some. The data show 200,000 or so clones, approximately 81% seen once. The sample taken for sequencing was PBMCs. V usage is TRBV5-1 and J usage is TRBJ2-2; possibly TRBD2 for D (7 bases). The TCR originated in a man under 40 in good health and CMV-seronegative. CDR3 DNA: TGCGCCAGCAGCCCGCAACAGGGAGGGTTGGCCGGGGAGCTGTTTTTT. It translates to CASSPQQGGLAGELFF.